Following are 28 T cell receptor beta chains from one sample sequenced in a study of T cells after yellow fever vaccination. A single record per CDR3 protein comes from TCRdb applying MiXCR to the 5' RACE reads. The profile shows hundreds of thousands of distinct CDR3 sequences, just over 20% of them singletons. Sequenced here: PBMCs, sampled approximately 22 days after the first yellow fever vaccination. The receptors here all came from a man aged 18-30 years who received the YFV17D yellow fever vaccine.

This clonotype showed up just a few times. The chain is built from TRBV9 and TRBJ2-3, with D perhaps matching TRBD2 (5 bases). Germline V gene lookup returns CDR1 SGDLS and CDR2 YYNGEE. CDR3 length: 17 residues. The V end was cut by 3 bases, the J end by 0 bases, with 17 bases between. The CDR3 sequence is CASSARTGPTSTDTQYF. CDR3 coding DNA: TGTGCCAGCAGCGCACGGACTGGCCCCACTAGCACAGATACGCAGTATTTT.

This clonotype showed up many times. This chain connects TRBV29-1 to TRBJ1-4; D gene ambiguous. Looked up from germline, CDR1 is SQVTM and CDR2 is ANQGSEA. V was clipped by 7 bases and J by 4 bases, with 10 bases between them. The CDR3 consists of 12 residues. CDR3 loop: CSASRDNEKLFF. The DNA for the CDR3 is TGCAGCGCAAGTAGAGATAATGAAAAACTGTTTTTT.

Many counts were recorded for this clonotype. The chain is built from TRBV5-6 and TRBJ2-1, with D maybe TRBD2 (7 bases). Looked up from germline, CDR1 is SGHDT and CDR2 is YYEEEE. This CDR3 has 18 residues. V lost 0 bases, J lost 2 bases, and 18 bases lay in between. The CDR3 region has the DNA TGTGCCAGCAGCTTGGGCCGCGGTCGGGGGGCCACCTACAATGAGCAGTTCTTC. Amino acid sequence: CASSLGRGRGATYNEQFF.

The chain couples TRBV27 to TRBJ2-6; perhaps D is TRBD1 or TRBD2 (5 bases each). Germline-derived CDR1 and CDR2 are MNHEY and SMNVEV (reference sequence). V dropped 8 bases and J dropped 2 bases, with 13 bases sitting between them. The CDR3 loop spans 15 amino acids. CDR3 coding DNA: TGTGCCAGCGGAGACATGGGGGCTGGGGCCAACGTCCTGACTTTC. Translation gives CASGDMGAGANVLTF.

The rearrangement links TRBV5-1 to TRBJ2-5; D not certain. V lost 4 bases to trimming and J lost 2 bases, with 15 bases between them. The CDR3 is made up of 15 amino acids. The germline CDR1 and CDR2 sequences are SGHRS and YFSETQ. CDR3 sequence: CASSRQPQGQETQYF. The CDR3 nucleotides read TGCGCCAGCAGCCGACAACCGCAAGGGCAAGAGACCCAGTACTTC.

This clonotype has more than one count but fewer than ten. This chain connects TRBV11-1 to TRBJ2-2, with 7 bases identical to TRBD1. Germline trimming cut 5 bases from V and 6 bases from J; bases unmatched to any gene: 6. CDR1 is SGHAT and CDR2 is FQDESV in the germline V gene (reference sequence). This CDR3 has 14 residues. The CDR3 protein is CASSLRQGAGELFF. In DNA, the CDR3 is TGTGCCAGCAGCCTTCGACAGGGAGCCGGGGAGCTGTTTTTT.

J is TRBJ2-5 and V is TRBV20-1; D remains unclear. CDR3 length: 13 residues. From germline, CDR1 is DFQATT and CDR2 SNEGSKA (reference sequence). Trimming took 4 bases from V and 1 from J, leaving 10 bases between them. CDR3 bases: TGCAGTGCTAATCCCGGCTTCCAAGAGACCCAGTACTTC. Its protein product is CSANPGFQETQYF.

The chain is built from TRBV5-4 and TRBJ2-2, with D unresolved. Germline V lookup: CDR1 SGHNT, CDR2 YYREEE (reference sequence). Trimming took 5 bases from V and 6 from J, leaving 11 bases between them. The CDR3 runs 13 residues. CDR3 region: CASSLTWAGELFF. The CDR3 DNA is TGTGCCAGCAGTCTCACGTGGGCCGGGGAGCTGTTTTTT.

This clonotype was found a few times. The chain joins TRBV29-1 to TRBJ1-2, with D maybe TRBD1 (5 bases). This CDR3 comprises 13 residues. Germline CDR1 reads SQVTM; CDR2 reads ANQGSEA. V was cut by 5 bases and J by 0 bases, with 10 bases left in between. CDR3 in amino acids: CSVTTEANYGYTF. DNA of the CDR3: TGCAGCGTTACGACAGAAGCTAACTATGGCTACACCTTC.

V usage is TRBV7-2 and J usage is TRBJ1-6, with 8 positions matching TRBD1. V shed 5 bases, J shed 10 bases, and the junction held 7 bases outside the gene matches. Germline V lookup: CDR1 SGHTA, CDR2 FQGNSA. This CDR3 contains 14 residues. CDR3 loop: CASSPHRGESPLHF. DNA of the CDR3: TGTGCCAGCAGCCCCCACAGGGGGGAGTCACCCCTCCACTTT. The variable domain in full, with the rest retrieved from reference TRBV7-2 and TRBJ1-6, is GAGVSQSPSNKVTEKGKDVELRCDPISGHTALYWYRQSLGQGLEFLIYFQGNSAPDKSGLPSDRFSAERTGGSVSTLTIQRTQQEDSAVYLCASSPHRGESPLHFGNGTRLTVT.

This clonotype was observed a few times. This CDR3 is CASRGKVNTEAFF. The DNA for the CDR3 is TGTGCCTCCAGGGGGAAGGTGAACACTGAAGCTTTCTTT. The chain couples TRBV10-3 to TRBJ1-1; 7 positions match TRBD1. Germline V gene sequence: CDR1 ENHRY, CDR2 SYGVKD. This CDR3 comprises 13 residues. The V and J ends lost 11 bases and 0 bases, in that order; junction bases with no gene match: 6.

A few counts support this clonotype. CDR3 in amino acids: CAISDGLPVPQQYF. The CDR3 DNA sequence: TGTGCCATCAGTGACGGCCTCCCGGTCCCCCAGCAGTACTTC. The chain combines TRBV10-3 with TRBJ2-7; no definite D call. The CDR3 is 14 residues long. The germline gives CDR1 ENHRY, CDR2 SYGVKD. V lost 3 bases and J lost 8, with 17 bases in between.

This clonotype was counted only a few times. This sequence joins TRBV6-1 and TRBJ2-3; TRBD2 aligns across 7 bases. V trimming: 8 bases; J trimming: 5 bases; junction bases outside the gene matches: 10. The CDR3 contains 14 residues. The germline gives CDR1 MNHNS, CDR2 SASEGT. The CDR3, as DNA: TGTGCCAGCTGGGGGAAAGTAGCGGGAGATACGCAGTATTTT. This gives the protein CASWGKVAGDTQYF.

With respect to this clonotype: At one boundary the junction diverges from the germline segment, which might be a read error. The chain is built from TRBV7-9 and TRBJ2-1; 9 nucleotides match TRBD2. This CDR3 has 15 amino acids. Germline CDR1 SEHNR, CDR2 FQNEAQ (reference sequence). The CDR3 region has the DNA TGTGCCAGCAGGTCATTCGCGGGGGGGCCCAATGAGCAGTCCTTC. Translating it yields CASRSFAGGPNEQSF.

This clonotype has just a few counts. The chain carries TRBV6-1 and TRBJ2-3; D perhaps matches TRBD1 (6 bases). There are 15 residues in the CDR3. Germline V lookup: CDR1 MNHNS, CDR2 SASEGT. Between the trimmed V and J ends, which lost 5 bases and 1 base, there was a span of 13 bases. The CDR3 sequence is CASSSRDTGTDTQYF. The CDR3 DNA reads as TGTGCCAGCAGTAGCCGGGACACGGGCACAGATACGCAGTATTTT.

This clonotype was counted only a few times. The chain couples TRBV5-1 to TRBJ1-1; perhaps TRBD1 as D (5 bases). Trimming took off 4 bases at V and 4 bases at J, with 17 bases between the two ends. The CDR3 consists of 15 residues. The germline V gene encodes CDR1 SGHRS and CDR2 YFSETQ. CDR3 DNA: TGCGCCAGCAGCCCCCCCGCGGGGCCGGGCACTGAAGCTTTCTTT. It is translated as CASSPPAGPGTEAFF. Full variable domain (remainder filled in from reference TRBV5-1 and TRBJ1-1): KAGVTQTPRYLIKTRGQQVTLSCSPISGHRSVSWYQQTPGQGLQFLFEYFSETQRNKGNFPGRFSGRQFSNSRSEMNVSTLELGDSALYLCASSPPAGPGTEAFFGQGTRLTVV.

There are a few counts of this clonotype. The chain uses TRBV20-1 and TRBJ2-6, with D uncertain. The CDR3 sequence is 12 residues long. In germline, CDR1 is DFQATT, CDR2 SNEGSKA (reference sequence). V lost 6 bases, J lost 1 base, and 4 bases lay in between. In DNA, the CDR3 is TGCAGTGCGGGGTCTGGGGCCAACGTCCTGACTTTC. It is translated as CSAGSGANVLTF.

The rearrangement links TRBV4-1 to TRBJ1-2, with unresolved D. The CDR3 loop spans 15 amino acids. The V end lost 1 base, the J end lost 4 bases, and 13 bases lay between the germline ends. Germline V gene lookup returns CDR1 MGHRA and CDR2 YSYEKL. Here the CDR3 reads CASSQADGEGYGYTF. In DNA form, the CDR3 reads TGCGCCAGCAGCCAAGCGGACGGCGAGGGCTATGGCTACACCTTC.

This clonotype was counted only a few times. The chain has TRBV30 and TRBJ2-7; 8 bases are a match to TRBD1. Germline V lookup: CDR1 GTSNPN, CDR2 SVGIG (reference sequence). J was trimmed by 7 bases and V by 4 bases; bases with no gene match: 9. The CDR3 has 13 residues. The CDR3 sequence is CAWKVQGAREQYF. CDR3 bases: TGTGCCTGGAAAGTCCAGGGGGCGCGGGAGCAGTACTTC. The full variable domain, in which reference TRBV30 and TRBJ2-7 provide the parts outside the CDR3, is SQTIHQWPATLVQPVGSPLSLECTVEGTSNPNLYWYRQAAGRGLQLLFYSVGIGQISSEVPQNLSASRPQDRQFILSSKKLLLSDSGFYLCAWKVQGAREQYFGPGTRLTVT.

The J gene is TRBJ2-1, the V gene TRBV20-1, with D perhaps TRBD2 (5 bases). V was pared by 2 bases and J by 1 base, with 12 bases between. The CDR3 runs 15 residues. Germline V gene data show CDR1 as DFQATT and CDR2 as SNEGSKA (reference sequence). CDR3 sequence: CSARSLRESYNEQFF. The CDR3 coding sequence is TGCAGTGCTAGAAGTCTGAGGGAATCCTACAATGAGCAGTTCTTC.

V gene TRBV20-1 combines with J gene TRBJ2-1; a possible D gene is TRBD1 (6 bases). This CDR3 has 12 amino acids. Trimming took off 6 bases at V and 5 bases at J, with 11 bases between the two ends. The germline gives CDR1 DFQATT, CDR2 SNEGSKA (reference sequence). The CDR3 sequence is CSASGTNNEQFF. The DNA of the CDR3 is TGCAGTGCCTCCGGGACAAACAATGAGCAGTTCTTC.

CDR3 residues: CSGAPTSGGPDTQYF. The CDR3 DNA reads as TGCAGCGGGGCCCCCACTAGCGGGGGACCAGATACGCAGTATTTT. The chain carries TRBV20-1 and TRBJ2-3; TRBD2 matches 11 bases. The CDR3 covers 15 residues. Germline assignment: CDR1 DFQATT and CDR2 SNEGSKA (reference sequence).

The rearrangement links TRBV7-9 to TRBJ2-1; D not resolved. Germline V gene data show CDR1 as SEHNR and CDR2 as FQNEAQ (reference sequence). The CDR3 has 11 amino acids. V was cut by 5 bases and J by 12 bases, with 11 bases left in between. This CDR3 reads CASSPGFGQFF. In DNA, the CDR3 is TGTGCCAGCAGCCCCGGGTTTGGGCAGTTCTTC.

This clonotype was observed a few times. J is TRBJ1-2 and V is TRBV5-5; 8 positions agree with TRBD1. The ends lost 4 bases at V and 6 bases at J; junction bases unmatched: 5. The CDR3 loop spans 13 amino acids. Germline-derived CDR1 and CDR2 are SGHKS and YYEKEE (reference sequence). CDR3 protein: CASSGTGGDGYTF. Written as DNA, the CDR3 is TGTGCCAGCAGCGGAACAGGGGGAGATGGCTACACCTTC.

CDR3 in amino acids: CSARKRLLPLSNEQFF. In DNA, the CDR3 is TGCAGTGCTAGAAAGCGGCTACTCCCCTTAAGCAATGAGCAGTTCTTC. The V gene is TRBV20-1, the J gene TRBJ2-1; TRBD2 is a possible D gene (5 bases). The V and J ends lost 2 bases and 6 bases respectively, with 20 bases between them. The CDR3 runs to 16 residues. Looked up from germline, CDR1 is DFQATT and CDR2 is SNEGSKA (reference sequence).

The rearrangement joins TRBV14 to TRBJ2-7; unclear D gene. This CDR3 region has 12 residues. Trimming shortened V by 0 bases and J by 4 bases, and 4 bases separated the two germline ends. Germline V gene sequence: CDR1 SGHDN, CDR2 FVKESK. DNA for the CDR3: TGTGCCAGCAGCCAAGAGGGTTACGAGCAGTACGTC. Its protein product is CASSQEGYEQYV.

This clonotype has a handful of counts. The CDR3 sequence: CASSVWGTTDTQYF. CDR3 bases: TGTGCCAGCAGCGTTTGGGGGACCACAGATACGCAGTATTTT. V and J are TRBV9 and TRBJ2-3, with D perhaps assigned TRBD1 or TRBD2 (5 bases each). Germline CDR1 SGDLS, CDR2 YYNGEE. V dropped 2 bases and J dropped 2 bases, with 9 bases sitting between them. This CDR3 is 14 amino acids long.

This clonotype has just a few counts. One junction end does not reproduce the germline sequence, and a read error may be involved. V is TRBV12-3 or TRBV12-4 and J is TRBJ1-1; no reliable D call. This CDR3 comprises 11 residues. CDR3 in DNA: TGTGCCAGCAGCTTAGGGTATGAAGCTTTCTTT. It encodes CASSLGYEAFF.